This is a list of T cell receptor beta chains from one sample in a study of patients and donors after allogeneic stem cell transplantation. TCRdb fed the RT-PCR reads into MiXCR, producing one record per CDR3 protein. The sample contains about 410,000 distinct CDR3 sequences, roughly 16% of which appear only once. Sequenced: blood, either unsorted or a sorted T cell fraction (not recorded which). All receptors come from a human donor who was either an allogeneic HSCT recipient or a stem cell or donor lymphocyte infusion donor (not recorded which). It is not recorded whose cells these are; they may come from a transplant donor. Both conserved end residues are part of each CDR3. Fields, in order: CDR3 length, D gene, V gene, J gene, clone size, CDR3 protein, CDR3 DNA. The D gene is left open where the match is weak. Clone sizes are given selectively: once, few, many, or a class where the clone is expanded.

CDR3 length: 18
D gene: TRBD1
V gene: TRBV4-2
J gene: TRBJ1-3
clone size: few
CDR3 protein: CASSQDLPGTGSVNTIYF
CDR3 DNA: TGTGCCAGCAGCCAAGATTTGCCCGGGACAGGGTCAGTAAACACCATATATTTT

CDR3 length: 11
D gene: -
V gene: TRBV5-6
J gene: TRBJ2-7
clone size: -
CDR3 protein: CASSLNREQYF
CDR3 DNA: TGTGCCAGCAGCTTAAACAGGGAGCAGTACTTC

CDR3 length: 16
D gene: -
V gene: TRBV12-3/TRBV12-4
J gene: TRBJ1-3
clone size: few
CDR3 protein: CASSLRLTHGGNTIYF
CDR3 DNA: TGTGCCAGCAGTTTACGACTGACACACGGAGGAAACACCATATATTTT

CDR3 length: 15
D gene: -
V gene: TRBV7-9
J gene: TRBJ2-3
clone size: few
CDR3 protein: CASSIPAAPTDTQYF
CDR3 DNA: TGTGCCAGCAGCATCCCAGCCGCGCCCACAGATACGCAGTATTTT

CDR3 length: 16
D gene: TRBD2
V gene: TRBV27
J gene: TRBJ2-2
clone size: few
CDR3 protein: CASSFRSGGQSGELFF
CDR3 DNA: TGTGCCAGCAGTTTTCGGAGCGGGGGGCAATCCGGGGAGCTGTTTTTT

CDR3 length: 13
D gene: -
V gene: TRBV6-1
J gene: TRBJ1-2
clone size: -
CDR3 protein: CASRNKGPYGYTF
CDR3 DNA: TGTGCCAGCAGGAACAAGGGTCCCTATGGCTACACCTTC

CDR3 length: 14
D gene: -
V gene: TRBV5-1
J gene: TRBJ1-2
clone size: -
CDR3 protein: CASSLLPQEGGYTF
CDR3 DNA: TGCGCCAGCAGCTTGCTCCCCCAGGAGGGTGGCTACACCTTC

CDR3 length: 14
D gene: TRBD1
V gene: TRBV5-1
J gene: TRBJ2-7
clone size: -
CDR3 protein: CASRTGTGGYEQYF
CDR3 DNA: TGCGCCAGCCGTACCGGGACAGGGGGCTACGAGCAGTACTTC

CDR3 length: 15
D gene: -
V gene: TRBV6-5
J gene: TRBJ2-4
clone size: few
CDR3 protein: CASSWGNLGKNIQYF
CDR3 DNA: TGTGCCAGCAGTTGGGGCAATCTAGGCAAAAACATTCAGTACTTC

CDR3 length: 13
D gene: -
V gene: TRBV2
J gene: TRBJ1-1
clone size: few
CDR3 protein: CASSDRRGAEAFF
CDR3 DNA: TGTGCCAGCAGTGACAGGAGGGGGGCTGAAGCTTTCTTT

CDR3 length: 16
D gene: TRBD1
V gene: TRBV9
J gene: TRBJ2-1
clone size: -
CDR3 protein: CASSVRGQGAYNEQFF
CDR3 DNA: TGTGCCAGCAGCGTAAGAGGACAGGGGGCATACAATGAGCAGTTCTTC

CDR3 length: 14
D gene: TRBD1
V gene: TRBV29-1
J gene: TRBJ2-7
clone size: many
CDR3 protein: CSIGQGTNSYEQYF
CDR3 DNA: TGCAGCATCGGACAGGGGACTAACTCCTACGAGCAGTACTTC

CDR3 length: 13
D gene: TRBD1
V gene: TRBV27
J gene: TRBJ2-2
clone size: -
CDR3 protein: CASSGQGWGELFF
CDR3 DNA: TGTGCCAGCAGCGGACAGGGATGGGGGGAGCTGTTTTTT

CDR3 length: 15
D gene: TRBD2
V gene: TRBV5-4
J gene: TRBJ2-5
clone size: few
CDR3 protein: CASSTGSGRQETQYF
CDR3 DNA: TGTGCCAGCAGCACCGGTAGCGGGAGGCAAGAGACCCAGTACTTC

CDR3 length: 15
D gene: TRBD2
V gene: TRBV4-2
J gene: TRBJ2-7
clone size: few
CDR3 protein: CASSQGGGAVYEQYF
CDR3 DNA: TGTGCCAGCAGCCAAGGCGGGGGGGCCGTTTACGAGCAGTACTTC

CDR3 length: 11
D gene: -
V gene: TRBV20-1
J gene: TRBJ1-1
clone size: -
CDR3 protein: CSAFGNTEAFF
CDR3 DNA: TGCAGCGCCTTTGGAAACACTGAAGCTTTCTTT

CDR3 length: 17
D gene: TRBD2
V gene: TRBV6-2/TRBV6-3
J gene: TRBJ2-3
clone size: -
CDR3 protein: CASSYRKTSGVTDTQYF
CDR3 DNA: TGTGCCAGCAGTTACCGAAAGACTAGCGGGGTCACAGATACGCAGTATTTT

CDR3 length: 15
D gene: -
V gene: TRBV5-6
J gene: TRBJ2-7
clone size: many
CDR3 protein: CASRSTSRPQLEQYF
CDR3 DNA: TGTGCCAGCAGGTCTACTAGCCGGCCTCAACTAGAGCAGTACTTC

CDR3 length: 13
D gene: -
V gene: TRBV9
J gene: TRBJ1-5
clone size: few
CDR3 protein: CASSVLADQPQHF
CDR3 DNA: TGTGCCAGCAGCGTCCTGGCGGATCAGCCCCAGCATTTT

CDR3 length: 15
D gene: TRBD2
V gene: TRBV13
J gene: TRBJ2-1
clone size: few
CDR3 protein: CASSLLAGGQNEQFF
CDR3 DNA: TGTGCCAGCAGCTTATTAGCGGGGGGGCAGAATGAGCAGTTCTTC

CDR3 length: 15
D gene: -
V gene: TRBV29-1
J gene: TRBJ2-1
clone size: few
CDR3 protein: CSVESGQSSYNEQFF
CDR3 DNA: TGCAGCGTTGAATCGGGACAAAGCTCCTACAATGAGCAGTTCTTC

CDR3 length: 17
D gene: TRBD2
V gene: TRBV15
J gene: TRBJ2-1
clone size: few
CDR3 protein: CATSRMGGGREKLEQFF
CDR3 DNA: TGTGCCACCAGCAGAATGGGCGGGGGGCGGGAGAAGCTTGAGCAGTTCTTC

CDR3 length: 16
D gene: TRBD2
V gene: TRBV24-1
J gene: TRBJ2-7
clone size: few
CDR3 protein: CATSDLGTSGSYEQYF
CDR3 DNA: TGTGCCACCAGTGATTTGGGGACTAGCGGCTCCTACGAGCAGTACTTC

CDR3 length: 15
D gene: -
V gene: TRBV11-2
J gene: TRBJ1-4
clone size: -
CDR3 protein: CASSLTGSTNEKLFF
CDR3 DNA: TGTGCCAGCAGCTTAACAGGGTCAACTAATGAAAAACTGTTTTTT